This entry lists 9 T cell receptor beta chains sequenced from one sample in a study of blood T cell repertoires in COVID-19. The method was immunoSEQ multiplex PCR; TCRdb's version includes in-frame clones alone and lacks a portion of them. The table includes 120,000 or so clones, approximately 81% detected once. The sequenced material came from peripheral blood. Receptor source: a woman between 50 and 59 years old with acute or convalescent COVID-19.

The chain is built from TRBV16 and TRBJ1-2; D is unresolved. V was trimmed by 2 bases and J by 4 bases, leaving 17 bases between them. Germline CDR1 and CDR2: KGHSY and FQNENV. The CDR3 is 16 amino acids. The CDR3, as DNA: TGTGCCAGCAGCCAAACCTCCGTCGAGTCTGGCTATGGCTACACCTTC. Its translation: CASSQTSVESGYGYTF. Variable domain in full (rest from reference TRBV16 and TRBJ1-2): GEEVAQTPKHLVRGEGQKAKLYCAPIKGHSYVFWYQQVLKNEFKFLISFQNENVFDETGMPKERFSAKCLPNSPCSLEIQATKLEDSAVYFCASSQTSVESGYGYTFGSGTRLTVV.

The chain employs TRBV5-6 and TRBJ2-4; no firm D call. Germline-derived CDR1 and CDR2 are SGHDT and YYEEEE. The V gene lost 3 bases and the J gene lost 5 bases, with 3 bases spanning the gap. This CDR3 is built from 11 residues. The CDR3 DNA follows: TGTGCCAGCAGCTCTCAAAACATTCAGTACTTC. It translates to CASSSQNIQYF.

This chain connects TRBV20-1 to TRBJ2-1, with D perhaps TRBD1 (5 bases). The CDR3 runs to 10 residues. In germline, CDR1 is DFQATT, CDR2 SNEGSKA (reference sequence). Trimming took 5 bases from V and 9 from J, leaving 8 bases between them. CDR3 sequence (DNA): TGCAGTGCTTTGCAGGGTGAGCAGTTCTTC. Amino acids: CSALQGEQFF.

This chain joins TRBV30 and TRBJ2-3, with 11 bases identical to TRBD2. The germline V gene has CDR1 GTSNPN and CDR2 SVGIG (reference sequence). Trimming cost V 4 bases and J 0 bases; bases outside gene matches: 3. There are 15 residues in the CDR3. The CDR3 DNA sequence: TGTGCCTGGACCCGGACTAGCGGGAGCACAGATACGCAGTATTTT. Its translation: CAWTRTSGSTDTQYF.

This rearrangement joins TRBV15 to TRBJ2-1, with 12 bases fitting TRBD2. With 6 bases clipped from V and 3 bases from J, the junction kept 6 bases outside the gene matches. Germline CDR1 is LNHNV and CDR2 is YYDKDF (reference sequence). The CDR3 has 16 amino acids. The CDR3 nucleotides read TGTGCCACCAGTGGGACTAGCGGGCTGCGCTACAATGAGCAGTTCTTC. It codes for CATSGTSGLRYNEQFF.

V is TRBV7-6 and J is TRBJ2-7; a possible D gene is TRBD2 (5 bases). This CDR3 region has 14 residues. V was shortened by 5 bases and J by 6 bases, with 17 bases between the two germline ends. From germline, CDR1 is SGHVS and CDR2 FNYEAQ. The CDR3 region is CASSPRTHPGEQYF. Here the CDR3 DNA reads TGTGCCAGCAGCCCCCGGACTCATCCGGGCGAGCAGTACTTC.

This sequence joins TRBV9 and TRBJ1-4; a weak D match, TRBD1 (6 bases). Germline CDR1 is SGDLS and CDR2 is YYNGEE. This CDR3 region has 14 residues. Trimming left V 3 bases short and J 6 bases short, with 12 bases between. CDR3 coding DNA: TGTGCCAGCAGCGCCACAGGGTTGGATGAAAAACTGTTTTTT. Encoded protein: CASSATGLDEKLFF.

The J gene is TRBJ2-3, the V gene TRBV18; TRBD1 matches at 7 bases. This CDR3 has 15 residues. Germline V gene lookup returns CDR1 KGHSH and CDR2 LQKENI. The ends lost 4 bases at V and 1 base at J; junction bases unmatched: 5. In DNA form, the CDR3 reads TGTGCCAGCTCACTTAGACAGGGAGGCACAGATACGCAGTATTTT. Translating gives CASSLRQGGTDTQYF.

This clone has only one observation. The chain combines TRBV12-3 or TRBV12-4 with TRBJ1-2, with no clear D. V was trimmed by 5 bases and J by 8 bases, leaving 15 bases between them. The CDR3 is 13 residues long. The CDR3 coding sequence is TGTGCCAGCAGTCCGGAGACCGGGAGGGGCTACACCTTC. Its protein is CASSPETGRGYTF.